Following are 32 T cell receptor beta chains from one sample sequenced in a study of cytomegalovirus exposure and HLA in healthy donors (TCRdb year 2017). The library was obtained by the immunoSEQ multiplex PCR assay. For the multiplex PCR, a mixture combining 60 forward primers for TCR Vbeta segments and 13 reverse primers for TCR Jbeta segments was used. TCRdb took this table from immuneACCESS and kept in-frame rearrangements with V and J called. Such tables lack part of the clones; where checked against another copy, unresolved V genes explain under half of the gap, and the rest is unexplained. For this sample the table gives some 180,000 clones, of which roughly 73% were detected only once. The ten largest clones take up 1.5% to 2% of the sample. Sequenced: PBMCs. The receptors shown here come from a woman younger than 45 in good health and CMV-seronegative.

V and J are TRBV4-1 and TRBJ1-6; D remains unclear. Germline V CDR1 and CDR2: MGHRA, YSYEKL. This CDR3 is built from 14 residues. Trimming left V 2 bases short and J 9 bases short, with 11 bases between. CDR3 amino acids: CASSQNRYGSPLHF. CDR3 bases: TGCGCCAGCAGCCAAAATCGGTATGGTTCACCCCTCCACTTT.

The rearrangement joins TRBV7-2 to TRBJ2-7; D remains ambiguous. The germline V gene has CDR1 SGHTA and CDR2 FQGNSA. This CDR3 has 14 amino acids. Trimming shortened V by 5 bases and J by 3 bases, and 14 bases separated the two germline ends. CDR3 residues: CASSIKTPNYEQYF. The DNA of the CDR3 is TGTGCCAGCAGCATAAAGACACCCAACTACGAGCAGTACTTC.

The V gene is TRBV6-5, the J gene TRBJ2-7, with 7 nucleotides matching TRBD2. Per germline, CDR1 MNHEY and CDR2 SVGAGI. CDR3 length: 14 amino acids. With V trimmed by 6 bases and J by 0 bases, 5 bases remained unmatched. CDR3 in amino acids: CASSPGTNSYEQYF. CDR3 coding DNA: TGTGCCAGCAGCCCCGGGACTAACTCCTACGAGCAGTACTTC.

The CDR3 loop reads CASSFDRGWSEAFF. CDR3 DNA sequence: TGTGCCAGCAGCTTTGACAGGGGGTGGTCTGAAGCTTTCTTT. The chain uses TRBV7-8 and TRBJ1-1; 9 nucleotides match TRBD1. The CDR3 spans 14 residues. V lost 3 bases to trimming and J lost 6 bases; unmatched junction nucleotides: 5. Germline CDR1 SGHVS, CDR2 FQNEAQ.

This clone showed up just once. J is TRBJ2-7 and V is TRBV5-1; 9 positions match TRBD2. J lost 5 bases, V lost 7 bases, and 1 base had no gene match. CDR3 length: 11 residues. In germline, CDR1 is SGHRS, CDR2 YFSETQ. The CDR3 here is CASASGDEQYF. In DNA form, the CDR3 reads TGCGCCAGCGCTAGCGGGGACGAGCAGTACTTC.

The chain has TRBV18 and TRBJ1-1, with 7 bases lining up with TRBD1. Germline lookup yields CDR1 KGHSH and CDR2 LQKENI. The CDR3 has 15 residues. V trimming: 6 bases; J trimming: 0 bases; junction bases outside the gene matches: 7. In DNA, the CDR3 is TGTGCCAGCTCCCGAACCGACAGGGTGAACACTGAAGCTTTCTTT. It encodes CASSRTDRVNTEAFF.

V usage is TRBV4-2 and J usage is TRBJ2-5; TRBD2 agrees at 9 bases. The trim removed 1 base at V and 4 bases at J, leaving 7 bases unmatched. Germline V gives CDR1 LGHNA, CDR2 YNFKEQ. The CDR3 is 16 residues long. CDR3 DNA sequence: TGTGCCAGCAGCCAAGTAGCGGGGGCCAGGGCAGAGACCCAGTACTTC. This codes for CASSQVAGARAETQYF.

The rearrangement links TRBV5-4 to TRBJ2-7; possibly TRBD1 for D (6 bases). Trimming pared 1 base from V and 2 bases from J, leaving 10 bases between. This CDR3 comprises 14 residues. Germline loops: CDR1 SGHNT, CDR2 YYREEE (reference sequence). The CDR3 region is CASSLFKGAYEQYF. CDR3 coding DNA: TGTGCCAGCAGCTTGTTTAAGGGGGCCTACGAGCAGTACTTC.

This clone has just one count. This chain joins TRBV4-3 and TRBJ2-5; D gene uncertain. The end of the DNA aligns better with TRBJ2-7, so the J call may be wrong. The CDR3 loop spans 13 amino acids. CDR1 is LGHNA, CDR2 YSLEER, per germline. CDR3 in amino acids: CASSQSWDYEQYF. DNA of the CDR3: TGCGCCAGCAGCCAGTCCTGGGACTACGAGCAGTACTTC.

The rearrangement uses TRBV7-9 and TRBJ1-1; 8 positions agree with TRBD1. The germline CDR1 and CDR2 sequences are SEHNR and FQNEAQ (reference sequence). This CDR3 has 15 amino acids. Losses at the gene ends were 4 bases for V and 1 base for J; bases not matched to a gene: 5. Here the CDR3 reads CASSWTGRANTEAFF. CDR3 in DNA: TGTGCCAGCAGCTGGACAGGGCGAGCGAACACTGAAGCTTTCTTT.

The chain uses TRBV5-6 and TRBJ1-1; D is perhaps TRBD1 (6 bases). Deletions cut 6 bases from V and 4 bases from J, with 19 bases between. The CDR3 has 15 amino acids. Germline CDR1 is SGHDT and CDR2 is YYEEEE. CDR3 sequence: CASTLRGGFATEAFF. CDR3 DNA: TGTGCCAGCACCCTGAGGGGGGGGTTCGCCACTGAAGCTTTCTTT. Variable domain in full (rest from reference TRBV5-6 and TRBJ1-1): DAGVTQSPTHLIKTRGQQVTLRCSPKSGHDTVSWYQQALGQGPQFIFQYYEEEERQRGNFPDRFSGHQFPNYSSELNVNALLLGDSALYLCASTLRGGFATEAFFGQGTRLTVV.

This chain connects TRBV11-1 to TRBJ2-3, with D possibly being TRBD2 (6 bases). The V end was cut by 3 bases, the J end by 3 bases, with 13 bases between. The V gene's germline CDR1 is SGHAT and CDR2 FQDESV (reference sequence). CDR3 length equals 15 residues. CDR3 nucleotide sequence: TGTGCCAGCAGCTTGGGTAGGGGAGGTACAGATACGCAGTATTTT. Residues: CASSLGRGGTDTQYF.

This clone was seen just once. V is TRBV7-3 and J is TRBJ1-2; D not certain. V gave up 2 bases and J gave up 3 bases, with 7 bases separating them. The CDR3 consists of 13 residues. From germline, CDR1 is SGHTA and CDR2 FQGTGA. The chain's CDR3 is CASSLGPDYGYTF. The CDR3 coding sequence is TGTGCCAGCAGCTTAGGGCCTGACTATGGCTACACCTTC.

This clone was picked up one time. The CDR3 region is CASSPEGTDPGAQYF. The CDR3 bases are TGTGCCAGCAGCCCTGAAGGGACAGACCCAGGGGCCCAGTACTTC. The chain recombines TRBV7-8 with TRBJ2-5, with 7 bases identical to TRBD1. This CDR3 has 15 residues. Germline V gene lookup returns CDR1 SGHVS and CDR2 FQNEAQ. Trimming cost V 5 bases and J 9 bases; bases outside gene matches: 15.

The gene calls are TRBV5-1 and TRBJ1-5; 7 bases agree with TRBD1. With V trimmed by 0 bases and J by 2 bases, 2 bases remained unmatched. Germline CDR1 and CDR2: SGHRS and YFSETQ. CDR3 size: 15 residues. This CDR3 is CASSLGQGGNQPQHF. Here the CDR3 DNA reads TGCGCCAGCAGCTTGGGACAGGGCGGCAATCAGCCCCAGCATTTT. The full variable domain, rest sourced from reference TRBV5-1 and TRBJ1-5, is KAGVTQTPRYLIKTRGQQVTLSCSPISGHRSVSWYQQTPGQGLQFLFEYFSETQRNKGNFPGRFSGRQFSNSRSEMNVSTLELGDSALYLCASSLGQGGNQPQHFGDGTRLSIL.

The V and J genes are TRBV29-1 and TRBJ2-3, with D perhaps TRBD2 (5 bases). Germline V gene data show CDR1 as SQVTM and CDR2 as ANQGSEA. This CDR3 region has 15 residues. V was cut by 5 bases and J by 0 bases, with 15 bases left in between. The CDR3, as DNA: TGCAGCGTTTCTGGGAGTAGTACTAGCACAGATACGCAGTATTTT. It specifies CSVSGSSTSTDTQYF.

This sequence joins TRBV11-3 and TRBJ2-2; TRBD2 agrees at 9 bases. Losses at the gene ends were 1 base for V and 3 bases for J; bases not matched to a gene: 3. From germline, CDR1 is SGHNT and CDR2 YENEEA. The CDR3 sequence is 16 residues long. The CDR3 coding sequence is TGTGCCAGCAGCTTAGGCGGGGGGGGCCACACCGGGGAGCTGTTTTTT. This sequence encodes CASSLGGGGHTGELFF. The whole variable domain, filled in from reference TRBV11-3 and TRBJ2-2, reads EAGVVQSPRYKIIEKKQPVAFWCNPISGHNTLYWYLQNLGQGPELLIRYENEEAVDDSQLPKDRFSAERLKGVDSTLKIQPAELGDSAVYLCASSLGGGGHTGELFFGEGSRLTVL.

V is TRBV7-9 and J is TRBJ2-1, with D perhaps matching TRBD1 (5 bases). Trimming left V 5 bases short and J 6 bases short, with 14 bases between. This CDR3 spans 14 amino acids. CDR1 SEHNR and CDR2 FQNEAQ come from the germline V gene (reference sequence). The DNA of the CDR3 is TGTGCCAGCAGCCCCAGGGTAAAGGGCAATGAGCAGTTCTTC. Translated: CASSPRVKGNEQFF.

This clone was detected once. The rearrangement joins TRBV9 to TRBJ1-5; D is unclear. The CDR3 is 13 residues long. Germline CDR1 is SGDLS and CDR2 is YYNGEE. With 2 bases removed from V and 6 bases from J, the gap between germline ends came to 9 bases. The CDR3 loop reads CASSVSGVQPQHF. CDR3 sequence (DNA): TGTGCCAGCAGCGTTAGCGGGGTTCAGCCCCAGCATTTT. Full variable domain (missing parts from reference TRBV9 and TRBJ1-5): DSGVTQTPKHLITATGQRVTLRCSPRSGDLSVYWYQQSLDQGLQFLIQYYNGEERAKGNILERFSAQQFPDLHSELNLSSLELGDSALYFCASSVSGVQPQHFGDGTRLSIL.

V is TRBV6-1 and J is TRBJ1-2, with TRBD1 matching 8 bases. The V and J ends lost 7 bases and 4 bases, in that order; junction bases with no gene match: 2. CDR1 MNHNS and CDR2 SASEGT come from the germline V gene. The CDR3 totals 12 residues. CDR3 region: CASNGQGYGYTF. CDR3 DNA sequence: TGTGCCAGCAACGGACAGGGCTATGGCTACACCTTC.

This clone was found once. At the DNA level, this CDR3 is encoded by other sequences in the same sample as well. J is TRBJ2-1 and V is TRBV5-4; 12 bases align to TRBD2. The V segment lost 4 bases and the J segment 8 bases; nucleotides outside the gene matches: 13. This CDR3 is built from 17 residues. Looked up from germline, CDR1 is SGHNT and CDR2 is YYREEE (reference sequence). Here the CDR3 reads CASSLYRLAGVIDEQFF. As DNA, the CDR3 is TGTGCCAGCAGCCTGTATCGACTAGCGGGAGTAATTGATGAGCAGTTCTTC.

The V and J genes are TRBV4-1 and TRBJ1-3; D is unresolved. Per germline, CDR1 MGHRA and CDR2 YSYEKL. This CDR3 region has 15 residues. Trimming took 2 bases from V and 1 from J, leaving 9 bases between them. The CDR3 nucleotides are TGCGCCAGCAGCCAATTGGTAGCTTCTGGAAACACCATATATTTT. Translation: CASSQLVASGNTIYF.

The V call is TRBV27, the J call TRBJ2-1; D is unclear. The V end was cut by 5 bases, the J end by 8 bases, with 16 bases between. This CDR3 spans 14 amino acids. Germline V CDR1 and CDR2: MNHEY, SMNVEV (reference sequence). CDR3 residues: CASSERALVDEQFF. CDR3 sequence (DNA): TGTGCCAGCAGTGAAAGAGCCCTAGTGGATGAGCAGTTCTTC.

J is TRBJ1-1 and V is TRBV5-1; 8 bases align to TRBD1. Germline V gene lookup returns CDR1 SGHRS and CDR2 YFSETQ. Trimming at V came to 1 base and at J to 4 bases, leaving 12 bases not matched to a gene. The CDR3 is made up of 17 amino acids. CDR3 sequence reads: CASSLYILDRGGTEAFF. In DNA, the CDR3 is TGCGCCAGCAGCTTGTACATACTTGACAGGGGAGGCACTGAAGCTTTCTTT.

The chain joins TRBV6-1 to TRBJ2-7, with D possibly TRBD2 on 5 matching bases. The CDR3 covers 14 residues. The germline gives CDR1 MNHNS, CDR2 SASEGT. V was pared by 2 bases and J by 3 bases, with 11 bases between. The CDR3 sequence: CASSESIEGYEQYF. The CDR3 nucleotides read TGTGCCAGCAGTGAATCCATCGAGGGCTACGAGCAGTACTTC.

The chain employs TRBV7-7 and TRBJ2-2; 9 bases line up with TRBD1. Germline-derived CDR1 and CDR2 are SSHAT and FNYEAQ (reference sequence). The CDR3 has 15 amino acids. The V segment lost 10 bases and the J segment 1 base; nucleotides outside the gene matches: 7. The CDR3 spells CAIRGGQGNTGELFF. CDR3 bases: TGTGCCATCCGAGGGGGACAGGGGAACACCGGGGAGCTGTTTTTT.

The chain recombines TRBV5-1 with TRBJ2-5; 9 bases line up with TRBD2. With 0 bases clipped from V and 0 bases from J, the junction kept 3 bases outside the gene matches. Germline loops: CDR1 SGHRS, CDR2 YFSETQ. The CDR3 runs to 16 residues. The CDR3: CASSLAGGRDQETQYF. The CDR3 nucleotides read TGCGCCAGCAGCTTGGCGGGCGGGAGGGACCAAGAGACCCAGTACTTC.

The genes are TRBV7-3 and TRBJ2-5, with 13 bases lining up with TRBD2. The junction had 5 bases not matched to a gene; V was cut back by 5 bases and J by 2 bases. CDR1 is SGHTA, CDR2 FQGTGA, per germline. The CDR3 spans 16 residues. Here the CDR3 DNA reads TGTGCCAGCAGCCTATTGGGACTAGCGGGGCAAGAGACCCAGTACTTC. This translates into CASSLLGLAGQETQYF.

This chain joins TRBV19 and TRBJ1-2; D possibly corresponds to TRBD1 (6 bases). Trimming cost V 2 bases and J 7 bases, with 8 bases left between them. Germline V gives CDR1 LNHDA, CDR2 SQIVND (reference sequence). The CDR3 contains 12 residues. The CDR3 here is CASSILGAGYTF. For the CDR3, the DNA is TGTGCCAGTAGTATACTGGGGGCTGGCTACACCTTC.

The CDR3 region is CASSDRVSSYGYTF. In DNA form, the CDR3 reads TGTGCCAGCAGTGATCGGGTTTCTAGTTATGGCTACACCTTC. This sequence joins TRBV2 and TRBJ1-2; no firm D call. Trimming stripped 3 bases from V and 5 bases from J, with 13 bases between. The CDR3 consists of 14 residues. The germline V gene encodes CDR1 SNHLY and CDR2 FYNNEI. The whole variable domain, filled in from reference TRBV2 and TRBJ1-2, reads EPEVTQTPSHQVTQMGQEVILRCVPISNHLYFYWYRQILGQKVEFLVSFYNNEISEKSEIFDDQFSVERPDGSNFTLKIRSTKLEDSAMYFCASSDRVSSYGYTFGSGTRLTVV.

The V call is TRBV11-2, the J call TRBJ2-7, with 10 bases lining up with TRBD2. The V segment lost 6 bases and the J segment 4 bases; nucleotides outside the gene matches: 6. CDR1 and CDR2 from the germline V gene are SGHAT and FQNNGV. The CDR3 sequence is 14 residues long. The CDR3 region has the DNA TGTGCCAGCAGTCCAAGCGGGAGGGGTTACGAGCAGTACTTC. This codes for CASSPSGRGYEQYF.

This chain uses TRBV14 with TRBJ2-2; the D gene is possibly TRBD1 (6 bases). CDR3 size: 14 residues. From germline, CDR1 is SGHDN and CDR2 FVKESK. V lost 4 bases and J 2 bases, leaving 8 bases between the germline ends. For the CDR3, the DNA is TGTGCCAGCAGCCTAGGGGGAAACACCGGGGAGCTGTTTTTT. Its protein is CASSLGGNTGELFF.